The 21 T cell receptor beta chains presented below share a single source sample, sequenced in a study of T cell changes during pregnancy in multiple sclerosis. Generated by immunoSEQ multiplex PCR, the TCRdb table keeps only in-frame clones and is missing some. The sample shows fewer than 85,000 clones, 85% to 95% of them seen only once. Sample: peripheral blood, taken in the third trimester of pregnancy. Receptors were obtained from a female donor in good health, enrolled as a control in a pregnancy study.

The V gene is TRBV4-1, the J gene TRBJ2-1; 7 bases match TRBD2. The germline gives CDR1 MGHRA, CDR2 YSYEKL. The CDR3 is 14 residues long. V was pared by 6 bases and J by 4 bases, with 6 bases of the junction left unmatched. CDR3: CASRPAGGYNEQFF. As DNA, the CDR3 is TGCGCCAGCAGGCCCGCCGGGGGGTACAATGAGCAGTTCTTC.

J is TRBJ2-3 and V is TRBV4-3; 11 bases align to TRBD2. CDR1 LGHNA and CDR2 YSLEER come from the germline V gene. The V and J ends lost 0 bases and 4 bases, in that order; junction bases with no gene match: 3. The length of the CDR3 is 16 residues. The CDR3 here is CASSQDALAGADTQYF. The CDR3 DNA sequence: TGCGCCAGCAGCCAAGATGCACTAGCGGGAGCAGATACGCAGTATTTT.

This clone was picked up one time. The chain joins TRBV28 to TRBJ2-1, with 10 bases that match TRBD1. V was pared by 10 bases and J by 8 bases, with 5 bases of the junction left unmatched. The length of the CDR3 is 12 residues. Germline CDR1 is MDHEN and CDR2 is SYDVKM. CDR3 residues: CAIGTGADEQFF. The CDR3, as DNA: TGTGCCATCGGGACAGGGGCGGATGAGCAGTTCTTC.

The count of this clone is one. The chain uses TRBV2 and TRBJ2-1, with no clear D. V was clipped by 7 bases and J by 4 bases, with 5 bases between them. CDR1 and CDR2 from the germline V gene are SNHLY and FYNNEI. The CDR3 spans 11 residues. The CDR3 bases are TGTGCCAGCAATCAGTACAATGAGCAGTTCTTC. Translated, it gives CASNQYNEQFF.

This chain connects TRBV11-2 to TRBJ1-1; TRBD1 matches 8 bases. CDR3 length: 13 amino acids. The germline V gene has CDR1 SGHAT and CDR2 FQNNGV. Losses at the gene ends were 3 bases for V and 4 bases for J; bases not matched to a gene: 1. The CDR3 nucleotides are TGTGCCAGCAGCTTGCAGGGGGCCACTGAAGCTTTCTTT. This translates into CASSLQGATEAFF. Full variable domain (rest looked up from reference TRBV11-2 and TRBJ1-1): EAGVAQSPRYKIIEKRQSVAFWCNPISGHATLYWYQQILGQGPKLLIQFQNNGVVDDSQLPKDRFSAERLKGVDSTLKIQPAKLEDSAVYLCASSLQGATEAFFGQGTRLTVV.

The chain carries TRBV5-1 and TRBJ2-6; D ambiguous. With 0 bases removed from V and 0 bases from J, the gap between germline ends came to 4 bases. From germline, CDR1 is SGHRS and CDR2 YFSETQ. This CDR3 has 15 amino acids. Written as DNA, the CDR3 is TGCGCCAGCAGCTTGGTGAGCTCTGGGGCCAACGTCCTGACTTTC. Its protein is CASSLVSSGANVLTF.

This chain connects TRBV7-2 to TRBJ1-5; 7 nucleotides line up with TRBD1. CDR3 length: 15 residues. V was clipped by 5 bases and J by 5 bases; unmatched bases: 9. Germline V gene sequence: CDR1 SGHTA, CDR2 FQGNSA. The CDR3 region has the DNA TGTGCCAGCAGCGAGACAGGGTCAGGGTATCAGCCCCAGCATTTT. Residues: CASSETGSGYQPQHF.

The genes are TRBV10-3 and TRBJ2-3, with 14 bases matching TRBD2. CDR3 length: 19 residues. CDR1 is ENHRY, CDR2 SYGVKD, per germline. After removal of 4 bases from V and 5 bases from J, the junction contained 14 bases not matched to a gene. The DNA for the CDR3 is TGTGCCATCAGTGGGGCCGGGACTAGCGGGGGTATGCTCTTAGATACGCAGTATTTT. It yields the protein CAISGAGTSGGMLLDTQYF.

The genes are TRBV5-5 and TRBJ1-1; the D gene is possibly TRBD1 (5 bases). The CDR3 is 14 amino acids. Germline V gene sequence: CDR1 SGHKS, CDR2 YYEKEE (reference sequence). V was shortened by 1 base and J by 4 bases, with 11 bases between the two germline ends. This CDR3 reads CASSLRSGGTEAFF. DNA of the CDR3: TGTGCCAGCAGCTTGAGGAGCGGGGGCACTGAAGCTTTCTTT.

The chain has TRBV12-5 and TRBJ2-2, with 10 bases lining up with TRBD1. CDR1 and CDR2 (germline): LGHNT, FRNRAP. V was clipped by 1 base and J by 1 base; unmatched bases: 3. CDR3 length: 17 residues. CDR3 sequence: CASGLGQGAVNTGELFF. Written as DNA, the CDR3 is TGTGCTAGTGGTTTGGGACAGGGGGCGGTGAACACCGGGGAGCTGTTTTTT.

The chain recombines TRBV10-3 with TRBJ2-2, with TRBD2 identical over 10 bases. Germline V CDR1 and CDR2: ENHRY, SYGVKD. After removal of 4 bases from V and 7 bases from J, the junction contained 9 bases not matched to a gene. The CDR3 extends over 16 amino acids. The CDR3 DNA sequence: TGTGCCATCAGTGTTTCAGCGGGGGGGCGAGGCGGGGAGCTGTTTTTT. This encodes CAISVSAGGRGGELFF.

This clone appeared a single time. The rearrangement uses TRBV11-2 and TRBJ1-4; perhaps TRBD1 as D (6 bases). The CDR3 covers 14 residues. The germline CDR1 and CDR2 sequences are SGHAT and FQNNGV. V lost 5 bases to trimming and J lost 10 bases, with 17 bases between them. CDR3 protein: CASSKAQGRGKLFF. DNA for the CDR3: TGTGCCAGCAGCAAGGCCCAGGGGAGGGGAAAACTGTTTTTT.

This CDR3 is CASSDGGRVAEQYF. CDR3 in DNA: TGTGCCAGCAGCGACGGTGGCAGGGTCGCCGAGCAGTACTTC. The V call is TRBV6-5, the J call TRBJ2-7; tentative D call: TRBD1 (5 bases). The CDR3 spans 14 residues. The V and J ends lost 6 bases and 6 bases respectively, with 18 bases between them. Germline CDR1 is MNHEY and CDR2 is SVGAGI.

The chain couples TRBV4-1 to TRBJ2-5; 7 positions agree with TRBD1. The CDR3 covers 15 residues. Germline loops: CDR1 MGHRA, CDR2 YSYEKL. V lost 4 bases, J lost 5 bases, and 10 bases stayed unmatched. Here the CDR3 reads CASSRPGTVGETQYF. CDR3 coding DNA: TGCGCCAGCAGCCGTCCCGGGACAGTCGGGGAGACCCAGTACTTC.

The chain joins TRBV6-5 to TRBJ2-7; tentatively, D is TRBD2 (7 bases). The CDR3 totals 15 residues. Germline V gene sequence: CDR1 MNHEY, CDR2 SVGAGI. V was cut by 6 bases and J by 2 bases, with 17 bases left in between. CDR3 protein: CASRPGGTPTYEQYF. The CDR3, as DNA: TGTGCCAGCAGACCCGGGGGGACACCGACCTACGAGCAGTACTTC.

The V call is TRBV28, the J call TRBJ2-7; 8 nucleotides align to TRBD1. The V gene end was trimmed by 6 bases and the J gene end by 0 bases; junction bases not matched to a gene: 7. CDR3 size: 15 residues. Germline V gene sequence: CDR1 MDHEN, CDR2 SYDVKM. The CDR3 spells CASSPGQVPSYEQYF. The CDR3 DNA reads as TGTGCCAGCAGCCCGGGACAGGTTCCCTCCTACGAGCAGTACTTC.

This clone came up once. The chain employs TRBV7-9 and TRBJ2-1, with TRBD1 matching 7 bases. CDR1 and CDR2 from the germline V gene are SEHNR and FQNEAQ (reference sequence). Trimming removed 5 bases from V and 0 bases from J; junction bases left unmatched: 10. The CDR3 contains 17 residues. The CDR3 loop reads CASSPKEGTASYNEQFF. The CDR3 DNA sequence: TGTGCCAGCAGCCCAAAGGAAGGGACAGCCTCCTACAATGAGCAGTTCTTC.

The chain has TRBV13 and TRBJ2-1; a weak D match, TRBD2 (6 bases). Trimming removed 5 bases from V and 3 bases from J, with 17 bases in between. CDR1 and CDR2 (germline): PRHDT, FYEKMQ (reference sequence). The CDR3 length is 16 residues. Written as DNA, the CDR3 is TGTGCCAGCAGCCCGCGCGGCGCGGGGTTCTACAATGAGCAGTTCTTC. Amino acid sequence: CASSPRGAGFYNEQFF.

The chain is built from TRBV19 and TRBJ2-1; D perhaps matches TRBD1 (5 bases). Trimming left V 4 bases short and J 2 bases short, with 12 bases between. Germline V gene sequence: CDR1 LNHDA, CDR2 SQIVND (reference sequence). This CDR3 has 15 amino acids. In DNA form, the CDR3 reads TGTGCCAGTAGTAACCAGGGTTCCGCCTACAATGAGCAGTTCTTC. Its translation is CASSNQGSAYNEQFF. The full variable domain, in which reference TRBV19 and TRBJ2-1 provide the parts outside the CDR3, is DGGITQSPKYLFRKEGQNVTLSCEQNLNHDAMYWYRQDPGQGLRLIYYSQIVNDFQKGDIAEGYSVSREKKESFPLTVTSAQKNPTAFYLCASSNQGSAYNEQFFGPGTRLTVL.

The chain links TRBV19 to TRBJ2-7; 7 bases map to TRBD1. The CDR3 sequence is 15 residues long. Trimming took 3 bases from V and 2 from J; bases not matched to a gene: 7. Germline V lookup: CDR1 LNHDA, CDR2 SQIVND (reference sequence). CDR3: CASSMTTGPTYEQYF. CDR3 coding DNA: TGTGCCAGTAGTATGACGACAGGGCCTACCTACGAGCAGTACTTC.

This clone was counted between two and nine times. This chain uses TRBV5-1 with TRBJ2-2, with 7 bases matching TRBD2. The V gene's germline CDR1 is SGHRS and CDR2 YFSETQ. The CDR3 sequence is 15 residues long. Trimming took 0 bases from V and 6 from J; bases not matched to a gene: 5. CDR3 residues: CASSLAGLVSGELFF. The CDR3 DNA reads TGCGCCAGCAGCTTGGCTGGACTAGTCTCCGGGGAGCTGTTTTTT.